These T cell receptor beta chains were read from a single sample in a study of regulatory T cells in long-lasting Graves disease. TCRdb used MiXCR to reprocess the multiplex PCR reads, holding one entry per CDR3 protein. The sample carries fewer than 450,000 distinct CDR3 sequences, around 16% recorded once. The data were also submitted as part of a second study, on T cells in Graves' hyperthyroidism and ophthalmopathy.

Material: peripheral blood mononuclear cells (PBMCs), obtained at new diagnosis, from a patient treated with antithyroid drugs. The receptors derive from a woman aged 40 to 50 with Graves disease. The CDR3 runs from the conserved cysteine through the conserved F or W. A D gene is named only where the DNA matches it firmly. Clone size appears in some rows only: once, few, many, or a class for an expanded clone.

>few|TRBV6-4|.|TRBJ1-5
CASSGRVGNQPQHF
TGTGCCAGCAGCGGTAGGGTGGGCAATCAGCCCCAGCATTTT
>few|TRBV28|.|TRBJ2-1
CASSSPGYSSYNEQFF
TGTGCCAGCAGTTCCCCGGGGTATAGCTCCTACAATGAGCAGTTCTTC
>many|TRBV29-1|.|TRBJ1-1
CSVETVTEAFF
TGCAGCGTTGAGACCGTCACTGAAGCTTTCTTT
>.|TRBV15|.|TRBJ2-3
CATSRDGGWEDTQYF
TGTGCCACCAGCAGAGATGGGGGCTGGGAAGATACGCAGTATTTT
>.|TRBV19|.|TRBJ2-2
CASSFQSNTGELFF
TGTGCCAGTAGTTTCCAGTCGAACACCGGGGAGCTGTTTTTT
>many|TRBV18|.|TRBJ1-1
CASSAGGEGTEAFF
TGTGCCAGCTCAGCAGGAGGAGAGGGGACTGAAGCTTTCTTT
>.|TRBV20-1|.|TRBJ2-3
CSARAASTDTQYF
TGCAGTGCTAGAGCCGCTAGCACAGATACGCAGTATTTT
>many|TRBV28|.|TRBJ1-1
CASSFPTMNTEAFF
TGTGCCAGCAGTTTCCCGACTATGAACACTGAAGCTTTCTTT
>many|TRBV30|TRBD1|TRBJ1-1
CAWSGDSWDTEAFF
TGTGCCTGGAGTGGGGACAGTTGGGACACTGAAGCTTTCTTT
>.|TRBV4-1|.|TRBJ1-2
CASSLHAGTAFGYTF
TGCGCCAGCAGCCTTCACGCCGGGACCGCCTTTGGCTACACCTTC
>.|TRBV20-1|.|TRBJ2-5
CSVSPGTQGTQYF
TGCAGTGTATCGCCCGGGACCCAGGGGACCCAGTACTTC
>many|TRBV20-1|TRBD2|TRBJ2-2
CSARPGTSGRRFSTGELFF
TGCAGTGCTCGACCCGGGACTAGCGGGAGGAGGTTTAGCACCGGGGAGCTGTTTTTT
>many|TRBV28|.|TRBJ2-1
CASSFVRAVDNEQFF
TGTGCCAGCAGTTTCGTGAGGGCCGTGGACAATGAGCAGTTCTTC
>once|TRBV4-3|.|TRBJ1-1
CASSQGQGGTEAFF
TGCGCCAGCAGCCAAGGGCAGGGAGGGACTGAAGCTTTCTTT